Shown below are 22 T cell receptor beta chains from a single sample sequenced in a study of blood T cells in healthy people across ages. Alongside a J-beta primer mix, a sample-barcoded 5' primer served in a second PCR lasting 7 to 11 cycles. TCRdb re-analysed the 5' RACE reads in MiXCR, keeping a single row per CDR3 protein. The sample lists about 1,500,000 distinct CDR3 sequences; 28% were seen once. Sequenced: blood. Source of these receptors: a woman aged 25-40 years in good health.

V usage is TRBV6-5 and J usage is TRBJ2-1; TRBD2 aligns across 11 bases. This CDR3 region has 16 residues. Germline loops: CDR1 MNHEY, CDR2 SVGAGI. Trimming at V came to 3 bases and at J to 7 bases, leaving 8 bases not matched to a gene. The DNA for the CDR3 is TGTGCCAGCAGTTATAGCGGGAGGGCCAGGGGGAATGAGCAGTTCTTC. It yields the protein CASSYSGRARGNEQFF.

This clonotype was counted only a few times. The chain is built from TRBV5-1 and TRBJ2-3, with D unclear. In germline, CDR1 is SGHRS, CDR2 YFSETQ. This CDR3 comprises 13 residues. The V and J ends lost 3 bases and 6 bases respectively, with 11 bases between them. CDR3 coding DNA: TGCGCCAGCAGCTCGACTCCTTCGGATACGCAGTATTTT. It is translated as CASSSTPSDTQYF.

The chain has TRBV6-2 or TRBV6-3 and TRBJ2-1, with TRBD2 identical over 7 bases. CDR3 size: 15 residues. V dropped 5 bases and J dropped 2; count of bases not matched to a gene: 6. The germline CDR1 and CDR2 sequences are MNHEY and SVGEGT. The CDR3 DNA reads TGTGCCAGCAGTGGGGACTATCTACCCTACAATGAGCAGTTCTTC. Translating it yields CASSGDYLPYNEQFF.

This clonotype was seen repeatedly, ten times or more. The chain is built from TRBV5-1 and TRBJ2-1; the D gene is possibly TRBD1 (5 bases). The V gene's germline CDR1 is SGHRS and CDR2 YFSETQ. This CDR3 comprises 15 residues. The V end lost 2 bases, the J end lost 4 bases, and 13 bases lay between the germline ends. The CDR3: CASSLQDNPYNEQFF. Written as DNA, the CDR3 is TGCGCCAGCAGCTTACAGGACAACCCTTACAATGAGCAGTTCTTC.

The chain has TRBV5-1 and TRBJ2-4, with 7 bases fitting TRBD1. Germline CDR1 SGHRS, CDR2 YFSETQ. The V segment lost 2 bases and the J segment 8 bases; nucleotides outside the gene matches: 7. This CDR3 is 14 amino acids long. The CDR3 DNA follows: TGCGCCAGCAGCTTAACAGGGGACGTTGACATTCAGTACTTC. Its translation: CASSLTGDVDIQYF.

The chain employs TRBV12-3 or TRBV12-4 and TRBJ2-5, with TRBD2 identical over 9 bases. The CDR3 is 14 amino acids. V shed 5 bases and J 3 bases; nucleotides not matched to a gene: 4. Here the CDR3 reads CASSRAGGKETQYF. The DNA of the CDR3 is TGTGCCAGCAGTCGCGCGGGGGGGAAAGAGACCCAGTACTTC.

There are a few counts of this clonotype. The chain couples TRBV20-1 to TRBJ1-1; D gene unclear. Deletions cut 1 base from V and 1 base from J, with 7 bases between. Germline CDR1 is DFQATT and CDR2 is SNEGSKA (reference sequence). The CDR3 spans 13 residues. This chain's CDR3 is CSARVLKNTEAFF. CDR3 bases: TGCAGTGCTAGAGTGTTGAAGAACACTGAAGCTTTCTTT.

The V call is TRBV6-5, the J call TRBJ1-2; the match to TRBD1 covers 11 bases. This CDR3 comprises 14 residues. The V gene end was trimmed by 10 bases and the J gene end by 7 bases; junction bases not matched to a gene: 11. Germline V CDR1 and CDR2: MNHEY, SVGAGI. CDR3 nucleotides: TGTGCCAACGGCCGGGACAGGGGGATTTTTGGCTACACCTTC. The encoded protein is CANGRDRGIFGYTF.

V gene TRBV29-1 combines with J gene TRBJ1-3; the D is unclear. The CDR3 sequence is 11 residues long. With 3 bases removed from V and 4 bases from J, the gap between germline ends came to 4 bases. Looked up from germline, CDR1 is SQVTM and CDR2 is ANQGSEA. The CDR3 region has the DNA TGCAGCGTTGAGGAGGGAAACACCATATATTTT. Its protein product is CSVEEGNTIYF.

The chain employs TRBV20-1 and TRBJ2-3; either TRBD1 or TRBD2 may supply D (5 bases each). This CDR3 is 13 amino acids long. V was cut by 6 bases and J by 5 bases, with 15 bases left in between. Per the germline V gene, CDR1 is DFQATT and CDR2 is SNEGSKA (reference sequence). The CDR3 here is CSAGDFGLDTQYF. The CDR3 bases are TGCAGTGCAGGGGATTTCGGACTAGATACGCAGTATTTT.

V usage is TRBV12-3 or TRBV12-4 and J usage is TRBJ2-1; 14 nucleotides match TRBD2. V was clipped by 9 bases and J by 9 bases; unmatched bases: 7. This CDR3 is 14 amino acids long. The CDR3 bases are TGTGCCAGTAGGACTAGCGGGGGGCCCGGTGAGCAGTTCTTC. As protein: CASRTSGGPGEQFF.

This clonotype was counted many times. The chain uses TRBV10-2 and TRBJ2-1; perhaps TRBD1 as D (6 bases). The germline V gene encodes CDR1 WSHSY and CDR2 SAAADI. The CDR3 is 15 residues long. Trimming shortened V by 11 bases and J by 7 bases, and 24 bases separated the two germline ends. Written as DNA, the CDR3 is TGCGCCGTCAGACTGGGGGCCGGGCCGATAAATGAGCAGTTCTTC. Translating gives CAVRLGAGPINEQFF.

J is TRBJ1-6 and V is TRBV12-3 or TRBV12-4, with D uncertain. CDR3 length: 14 amino acids. V was cut by 3 bases and J by 7 bases, with 10 bases left in between. Written as DNA, the CDR3 is TGTGCCAGCAGTTTTTCCGGGCAAAATTCACCCCTCCACTTT. Its translation: CASSFSGQNSPLHF.

The gene calls are TRBV7-2 and TRBJ2-1, with 7 bases aligning to TRBD1. CDR3 length equals 14 residues. Germline V CDR1 and CDR2: SGHTA, FQGNSA. V lost 4 bases, J lost 6 bases, and 6 bases stayed unmatched. CDR3 DNA sequence: TGTGCCAGCAGCTCCGGGACAGTGATCAATGAGCAGTTCTTC. Amino acids: CASSSGTVINEQFF.

This clonotype was found many times. CDR3 sequence: CSATSGKETQYF. CDR3 DNA: TGCAGTGCTACCAGCGGCAAAGAGACCCAGTACTTC. This rearrangement joins TRBV20-1 to TRBJ2-5; tentatively, D is TRBD2 (5 bases). Trimming shortened V by 4 bases and J by 3 bases, and 9 bases separated the two germline ends. Germline V CDR1 and CDR2: DFQATT, SNEGSKA (reference sequence). The CDR3 extends over 12 amino acids.

This clonotype was seen once. This chain links TRBV6-5 with TRBJ1-1; D ambiguous. The CDR3 is made up of 15 amino acids. Germline lookup yields CDR1 MNHEY and CDR2 SVGAGI. The V gene lost 2 bases and the J gene lost 8 bases, with 18 bases spanning the gap. This CDR3 reads CASSYTDKPGSEAFF. As DNA, the CDR3 is TGTGCCAGCAGTTACACCGACAAGCCTGGTAGCGAAGCTTTCTTT.

This clonotype was detected only a few times. The chain recombines TRBV4-1 with TRBJ2-2; no firm D call. The V gene lost 3 bases and the J gene lost 4 bases, with 12 bases spanning the gap. Germline assignment: CDR1 MGHRA and CDR2 YSYEKL. This CDR3 comprises 15 residues. CDR3 loop: CASSHPTALTGELFF. CDR3 DNA: TGCGCCAGCAGCCATCCGACGGCGCTCACCGGGGAGCTGTTTTTT.

The chain is built from TRBV7-9 and TRBJ1-5; possibly TRBD1 for D (6 bases). This CDR3 is 15 amino acids long. V shed 5 bases and J shed 9 bases, with 20 bases lying between them. Germline CDR1 reads SEHNR; CDR2 reads FQNEAQ (reference sequence). The DNA of the CDR3 is TGTGCCAGCAGCACTGGACAGCCGGGTTCGGGGCCCCAGCATTTT. Its protein product is CASSTGQPGSGPQHF.

This clonotype was seen many times. The chain links TRBV5-1 to TRBJ2-7; D is possibly TRBD1 (6 bases). CDR1 and CDR2 (germline): SGHRS, YFSETQ. Trimming cost V 2 bases and J 3 bases, with 12 bases left between them. CDR3 length: 14 residues. The CDR3 DNA follows: TGCGCCAGCAGCTTTACAGGGCCCCTCTACGAGCAGTACTTC. Amino acid sequence: CASSFTGPLYEQYF.

This sequence joins TRBV10-2 and TRBJ1-1; 11 positions match TRBD1. In germline, CDR1 is WSHSY, CDR2 SAAADI. Losses at the gene ends were 6 bases for V and 4 bases for J; bases not matched to a gene: 4. The CDR3 has 14 residues. For the CDR3, the DNA is TGCGCCAGCAGAGGACAGGGGGCGACCACTGAAGCTTTCTTT. This gives the protein CASRGQGATTEAFF.

V gene TRBV12-3 or TRBV12-4 combines with J gene TRBJ2-1; D might be TRBD2 (5 bases). Trimming left V 5 bases short and J 9 bases short, with 17 bases between. The CDR3 is 14 residues long. In nucleotides, the CDR3 is TGTGCCAGCAGTGAAGACCCCCGAGAGGGTGAGCAGTTCTTC. Its protein is CASSEDPREGEQFF.

The chain recombines TRBV24-1 with TRBJ2-5; 12 bases map to TRBD1. J gave up 4 bases and V 10 bases, and 3 bases lay outside the gene matches. Germline assignment: CDR1 KGHDR and CDR2 SFDVKD. CDR3 length: 13 amino acids. The CDR3: CATGQGALETQYF. CDR3 nucleotide sequence: TGTGCCACGGGACAGGGGGCTTTAGAGACCCAGTACTTC.